The 13 T cell receptor beta chains reported below all come from one sample, sequenced in a study of T cells in tuberculosis. Only in-frame clones appear in the TCRdb table, and some are missing; sequencing was by immunoSEQ multiplex PCR. This table holds some 10,000 clones, around 94% found once. The sample consisted of PBMCs. The source is an adult with tuberculosis.

This clone was detected once. The chain recombines TRBV28 with TRBJ2-7; 9 bases are shared with TRBD2. CDR1 is MDHEN and CDR2 is SYDVKM in the germline V gene. V lost 8 bases to trimming and J lost 6 bases; unmatched junction nucleotides: 11. The CDR3 consists of 14 residues. This CDR3 reads CASGGSGSFGEQYF. CDR3 nucleotides: TGTGCCAGCGGGGGTAGCGGGAGTTTTGGCGAGCAGTACTTC.

The chain links TRBV2 to TRBJ2-7, with 7 bases matching TRBD2. Germline values: CDR1 SNHLY, CDR2 FYNNEI. The trim removed 2 bases at V and 7 bases at J, leaving 14 bases unmatched. This CDR3 region has 16 residues. The CDR3 region has the DNA TGTGCCAGCAGTGAATTGGGGAGGGCCCTTTTAGAGGAGCAGTACTTC. This encodes CASSELGRALLEEQYF. Combining the CDR3 with reference TRBV2 and TRBJ2-7 gives the whole variable domain EPEVTQTPSHQVTQMGQEVILRCVPISNHLYFYWYRQILGQKVEFLVSFYNNEISEKSEIFDDQFSVERPDGSNFTLKIRSTKLEDSAMYFCASSELGRALLEEQYFGPGTRLTVT.

The V and J genes are TRBV6-6 and TRBJ2-7; 8 bases align to TRBD1. The CDR3 runs 13 residues. Germline loops: CDR1 MNHNY, CDR2 SVGAGI (reference sequence). J lost 5 bases, V lost 7 bases, and 7 bases had no gene match. CDR3 protein: CASKRTGLDEQYF. The CDR3 region has the DNA TGTGCCAGCAAGCGGACAGGGCTCGACGAGCAGTACTTC.

The rearrangement links TRBV14 to TRBJ1-2, with no clear D. CDR1 is SGHDN and CDR2 is FVKESK in the germline V gene. Trimming removed 7 bases at V and 8 bases at J, with 17 bases between. This CDR3 comprises 13 residues. As DNA, the CDR3 is TGTGCCAGCATCGACCCGGGAGGACGGGGCTACACCTTC. This translates into CASIDPGGRGYTF.

The gene calls are TRBV9 and TRBJ1-2; maybe TRBD1 (6 bases). Germline values: CDR1 SGDLS, CDR2 YYNGEE. The CDR3 covers 14 residues. Trimming left V 3 bases short and J 6 bases short, with 15 bases between. The CDR3 is CASSARGGGDGYTF. The CDR3 DNA reads TGTGCCAGCAGCGCCCGAGGGGGGGGCGATGGCTACACCTTC.

J is TRBJ2-7 and V is TRBV29-1, with TRBD1 matching over 11 bases. Trimming at V came to 7 bases and at J to 6 bases, leaving 2 bases not matched to a gene. This CDR3 region has 11 residues. CDR1 is SQVTM and CDR2 is ANQGSEA in the germline V gene. CDR3 loop: CSGTGGGEQYF. DNA for the CDR3: TGCAGCGGGACAGGGGGCGGCGAGCAGTACTTC.

This chain links TRBV2 with TRBJ2-3; 16 bases are shared with TRBD2. The junction had 7 bases not matched to a gene; V was cut back by 6 bases and J by 1 base. CDR1 SNHLY and CDR2 FYNNEI come from the germline V gene. This CDR3 region has 18 residues. The CDR3 region has the DNA TGTGCCAGCAGCCGACACGGGACTAGCGGGAGGGGCACAGATACGCAGTATTTT. It yields the protein CASSRHGTSGRGTDTQYF.

V and J are TRBV7-9 and TRBJ2-1; D is possibly TRBD2 (6 bases). Germline V gives CDR1 SEHNR, CDR2 FQNEAQ (reference sequence). V was cut by 5 bases and J by 10 bases, with 18 bases left in between. The CDR3 spans 14 residues. The chain's CDR3 is CASSPTLTSREQFF. CDR3 bases: TGTGCCAGCAGCCCTACCTTGACTAGTAGGGAGCAGTTCTTC.

The chain links TRBV7-8 to TRBJ1-2, with no clear D. The V end lost 3 bases, the J end lost 1 base, and 3 bases lay between the germline ends. The CDR3 is 12 residues long. Germline loops: CDR1 SGHVS, CDR2 FQNEAQ. In DNA, the CDR3 is TGTGCCAGCAGCTTGTATAACTATGGCTACACCTTC. Its protein is CASSLYNYGYTF.

V usage is TRBV10-2 and J usage is TRBJ1-4, with a possible D match to TRBD1 (5 bases). Trimming stripped 8 bases from V and 0 bases from J, with 13 bases between. There are 15 residues in the CDR3. The germline CDR1 and CDR2 sequences are WSHSY and SAAADI. In DNA form, the CDR3 reads TGCGCCAGCTCCTTGACAGTTCCAACTAATGAAAAACTGTTTTTT. Its protein is CASSLTVPTNEKLFF.

The rearrangement joins TRBV5-1 to TRBJ2-7; 11 bases align to TRBD1. This CDR3 has 16 amino acids. Per germline, CDR1 SGHRS and CDR2 YFSETQ. Trimming cost V 5 bases and J 5 bases; bases outside gene matches: 12. CDR3 sequence reads: CASRTTSGTGGNEQYF. The CDR3 DNA is TGCGCCAGCAGGACCACCTCCGGGACAGGGGGAAACGAGCAGTACTTC.

The V gene is TRBV9, the J gene TRBJ2-1; 9 positions match TRBD2. Losses at the gene ends were 4 bases for V and 1 base for J; bases not matched to a gene: 9. Germline loops: CDR1 SGDLS, CDR2 YYNGEE. The CDR3 length is 17 residues. The CDR3, as DNA: TGTGCCAGCAGCCATAACTCGCGGGAGGGTTCCTACAATGAGCAGTTCTTC. Its translation: CASSHNSREGSYNEQFF. Full variable domain (missing parts from reference TRBV9 and TRBJ2-1): DSGVTQTPKHLITATGQRVTLRCSPRSGDLSVYWYQQSLDQGLQFLIQYYNGEERAKGNILERFSAQQFPDLHSELNLSSLELGDSALYFCASSHNSREGSYNEQFFGPGTRLTVL.

The chain links TRBV19 to TRBJ1-4; no clear D. The CDR3 is made up of 17 amino acids. The V end lost 5 bases, the J end lost 4 bases, and 20 bases lay between the germline ends. CDR1 is LNHDA and CDR2 is SQIVND in the germline V gene (reference sequence). The CDR3 nucleotides are TGTGCCAGTAGTCCAGGCAGTAGTCAGACATTTAATGAAAAACTGTTTTTT. Encoded protein: CASSPGSSQTFNEKLFF.